Presented here are 2 T cell receptor beta chains from one specimen sequenced in a study of CD4+ T cells in melanoma (dated by TCRdb to between 2021 and 2024). The library was obtained by the immunoSEQ multiplex PCR assay. TCRdb holds this immuneACCESS table with in-frame rearrangements only. Some clones are missing; in checked studies, unresolved V genes explain under half, and the rest has no known cause. This sample holds roughly 9,200 clones; approximately 71% were observed only once. The top ten constitute 15% to 20% of the sample. Sequencing input: cells from a culture (not recorded whether cultured in vitro). All receptors derive from a human donor with melanoma.

This chain connects TRBV15 to TRBJ2-1; TRBD2 agrees at 9 bases. The CDR3 loop spans 16 amino acids. V shed 0 bases, J shed 8 bases, and the junction held 8 bases outside the gene matches. Germline values: CDR1 LNHNV, CDR2 YYDKDF (reference sequence). The CDR3: CATSRDLGGGAYEQFF. The CDR3 bases are TGTGCCACCAGCAGAGATCTGGGCGGGGGGGCCTATGAGCAGTTCTTC. The complete variable domain, with remaining parts taken from reference TRBV15 and TRBJ2-1, reads DAMVIQNPRYQVTQFGKPVTLSCSQTLNHNVMYWYQQKSSQAPKLLFHYYDKDFNNEADTPDNFQSRRPNTSFCFLDIRSPGLGDTAMYLCATSRDLGGGAYEQFFGPGTRLTVL.

This chain uses TRBV7-8 with TRBJ2-1, with 14 bases aligning to TRBD2. The J segment lost 8 bases and the V segment lost 5 bases, leaving 5 bases of the junction unmatched. Germline CDR1 and CDR2: SGHVS and FQNEAQ. The CDR3 covers 15 residues. The CDR3 is CASSRGLAGVHEQFF. In DNA form, the CDR3 reads TGTGCCAGCAGCCGGGGACTAGCGGGGGTGCATGAGCAGTTCTTC.